Following are 32 T cell receptor beta chains from one sample sequenced in a study of blood T cell repertoires in COVID-19. Repertoires were generated with immunoSEQ multiplex PCR, while TCRdb's copy carries only in-frame clones and drops some. The table has roughly 96,000 clones, roughly 80% seen once. Source material: peripheral blood. These receptors all come from an older man with acute or convalescent COVID-19.

Notes on this clone: Distinct nucleotide sequences in the sample also encode this CDR3. This rearrangement joins TRBV12-3 or TRBV12-4 to TRBJ1-1, with no clear D. The CDR3 runs to 11 residues. V lost 3 bases and J 7 bases, leaving 6 bases between the germline ends. CDR3 amino acids: CASSLPGEAFF. The CDR3 coding sequence is TGTGCCAGCAGTTTGCCGGGTGAAGCTTTCTTT.

As regards this clone: The same CDR3 arises from other DNA sequences in this sample as well. V and J are TRBV12-3 or TRBV12-4 and TRBJ2-2, with D unclear. Trimming removed 3 bases from V and 4 bases from J, with 3 bases in between. The CDR3 sequence is 12 residues long. CDR3: CASSFGTGELFF. Written as DNA, the CDR3 is TGTGCCAGCAGTTTCGGCACCGGGGAGCTGTTTTTT.

V and J are TRBV3-1 (or the pseudogene TRBV3-2) and TRBJ2-3, with D maybe TRBD2 (6 bases). The V gene's germline CDR1 is LGHDT and CDR2 YNNKEL (reference sequence). This CDR3 is built from 14 residues. The V end lost 1 base, the J end lost 4 bases, and 9 bases lay between the germline ends. CDR3 bases: TGTGCCAGCAGCCAAGGGAGGGCCCCAGATACGCAGTATTTT. It specifies CASSQGRAPDTQYF.

V usage is TRBV19 and J usage is TRBJ2-5; 7 bases map to TRBD2. Germline V gene sequence: CDR1 LNHDA, CDR2 SQIVND (reference sequence). The CDR3 runs 15 residues. V trimming: 5 bases; J trimming: 1 base; junction bases outside the gene matches: 7. CDR3 sequence (DNA): TGTGCCAGTAGTGGGCTAGCGGCATCCCAAGAGACCCAGTACTTC. Translation gives CASSGLAASQETQYF.

This chain uses TRBV6-2 or TRBV6-3 with TRBJ2-1; TRBD2 is a possible D gene (6 bases). The CDR3 is 16 amino acids. Germline V lookup: CDR1 MNHEY, CDR2 SVGEGT. Trimming left V 4 bases short and J 4 bases short, with 17 bases between. CDR3 bases: TGTGCCAGCAGTTCAGATTCCGCGGGGCCGTACAATGAGCAGTTCTTC. It is translated as CASSSDSAGPYNEQFF.

The V gene is TRBV7-6, the J gene TRBJ2-2, with TRBD1 matching over 9 bases. This CDR3 contains 16 residues. Germline assignment: CDR1 SGHVS and CDR2 FNYEAQ. The J segment lost 4 bases and the V segment lost 5 bases, leaving 8 bases of the junction unmatched. DNA of the CDR3: TGTGCCAGCAGCACCCGGACAGGGGACGTCACCGGGGAGCTGTTTTTT. It codes for CASSTRTGDVTGELFF.

The chain recombines TRBV19 with TRBJ2-2, with 11 bases fitting TRBD1. Looked up from germline, CDR1 is LNHDA and CDR2 is SQIVND (reference sequence). The CDR3 has 15 residues. V shed 5 bases and J 5 bases; nucleotides not matched to a gene: 4. The CDR3 sequence: CASSAGTGGTGELFF. The CDR3 DNA sequence: TGTGCCAGTAGTGCCGGGACAGGGGGGACCGGGGAGCTGTTTTTT. The entire variable domain, with the rest obtained from reference TRBV19 and TRBJ2-2, is as follows: DGGITQSPKYLFRKEGQNVTLSCEQNLNHDAMYWYRQDPGQGLRLIYYSQIVNDFQKGDIAEGYSVSREKKESFPLTVTSAQKNPTAFYLCASSAGTGGTGELFFGEGSRLTVL.

The rearrangement joins TRBV11-2 to TRBJ1-4, with a possible D match to TRBD1 (6 bases). Germline CDR1 is SGHAT and CDR2 is FQNNGV. V was trimmed by 1 base and J by 6 bases, leaving 15 bases between them. This CDR3 has 16 amino acids. This CDR3 is CASSLVPQGRDEKLFF. Written as DNA, the CDR3 is TGTGCCAGCAGCTTAGTGCCCCAGGGGAGGGATGAAAAACTGTTTTTT.

This sequence joins TRBV7-2 and TRBJ2-1; 9 bases are a match to TRBD2. The V gene's germline CDR1 is SGHTA and CDR2 FQGNSA. V dropped 1 base and J dropped 9; count of bases not matched to a gene: 10. The CDR3 is 16 amino acids. CDR3 in DNA: TGTGCCAGCAGCTTAGTCTCCAGCGGGGGGCAAGGTGAGCAGTTCTTC. As protein: CASSLVSSGGQGEQFF.

The rearrangement links TRBV19 to TRBJ1-6; TRBD1 matches at 9 bases. The CDR3 loop spans 13 amino acids. Looked up from germline, CDR1 is LNHDA and CDR2 is SQIVND (reference sequence). Unmatched junction bases numbered 3, after V lost 10 bases and J lost 5 bases. Here the CDR3 DNA reads TGTGCCACAAGGACAGGGGATAATTCACCCCTCCACTTT. It encodes CATRTGDNSPLHF.

This chain connects TRBV3-1 (or the pseudogene TRBV3-2) to TRBJ2-1; weak D call: TRBD2 (6 bases). This CDR3 is 13 amino acids long. In germline, CDR1 is LGHDT, CDR2 YNNKEL (reference sequence). Trimming left V 4 bases short and J 7 bases short, with 11 bases between. Written as DNA, the CDR3 is TGTGCCAGCAGCCCTACGGGGAGGAATGAGCAGTTCTTC. Translated, it gives CASSPTGRNEQFF.

This chain uses TRBV27 with TRBJ1-5; TRBD1 might be the D (5 bases). Germline lookup yields CDR1 MNHEY and CDR2 SMNVEV (reference sequence). Deletions cut 4 bases from V and 5 bases from J, with 6 bases between. The CDR3 loop spans 12 amino acids. CDR3 in amino acids: CASSSGYQPQHF. The CDR3 nucleotides are TGTGCCAGCAGTTCAGGGTATCAGCCCCAGCATTTT.

The rearrangement joins TRBV19 to TRBJ1-2; TRBD1 matches 8 bases. Per germline, CDR1 LNHDA and CDR2 SQIVND (reference sequence). V lost 7 bases to trimming and J lost 3 bases; unmatched junction nucleotides: 7. The CDR3 consists of 14 residues. The CDR3 sequence: CASKRTGQDYGYTF. In DNA form, the CDR3 reads TGTGCCAGTAAGAGGACAGGGCAAGACTATGGCTACACCTTC.

This clone is a singleton in its sample. The chain recombines TRBV4-1 with TRBJ1-1; unclear D gene. From germline, CDR1 is MGHRA and CDR2 YSYEKL. The ends were cut back, 0 bases at V and 0 bases at J, with 5 bases in the middle. The CDR3 is 14 residues long. The CDR3 region has the DNA TGCGCCAGCAGCCAAGAGAACTTGAACACTGAAGCTTTCTTT. This codes for CASSQENLNTEAFF.

The J gene is TRBJ1-4, the V gene TRBV27, with 9 bases fitting TRBD1. The V gene's germline CDR1 is MNHEY and CDR2 SMNVEV (reference sequence). CDR3 length: 16 amino acids. The trim removed 5 bases at V and 7 bases at J, leaving 11 bases unmatched. CDR3 region: CASSPSGTGRIEKLFF. CDR3 DNA: TGTGCCAGCAGTCCCTCCGGGACAGGGAGAATTGAAAAACTGTTTTTT. Based on the CDR3 plus reference TRBV27 and TRBJ1-4, the full variable domain is EAQVTQNPRYLITVTGKKLTVTCSQNMNHEYMSWYRQDPGLGLRQIYYSMNVEVTDKGDVPEGYKVSRKEKRNFPLILESPSPNQTSLYFCASSPSGTGRIEKLFFGSGTQLSVL.

This chain uses TRBV5-1 with TRBJ2-3, with D uncertain. Germline CDR1 and CDR2: SGHRS and YFSETQ. Trimming took 4 bases from V and 5 from J, leaving 8 bases between them. The CDR3 spans 12 residues. Written as DNA, the CDR3 is TGCGCCAGCAGCACGAGGCTAGATACGCAGTATTTT. This gives the protein CASSTRLDTQYF.

This clone has a handful of counts. Other DNA sequences in the sample encode the same CDR3. This chain links TRBV18 with TRBJ2-7; 8 bases agree with TRBD1. The CDR3 spans 13 residues. Germline assignment: CDR1 KGHSH and CDR2 LQKENI. Germline trimming cut 3 bases from V and 4 bases from J; bases unmatched to any gene: 2. The CDR3 loop reads CASSPQGAYEQYF. CDR3 nucleotides: TGTGCCAGCTCACCGCAGGGGGCATACGAGCAGTACTTC.

CDR3 sequence (DNA): TGCGCCAGCAGCATTATAGCGGGGGGGCGGTACGAGCAGTACTTC. Protein: CASSIIAGGRYEQYF. V gene TRBV5-1 combines with J gene TRBJ2-7; TRBD2 aligns across 11 bases. This CDR3 has 15 amino acids. The ends lost 4 bases at V and 4 bases at J; junction bases unmatched: 7. The germline V gene encodes CDR1 SGHRS and CDR2 YFSETQ.

The V gene is TRBV19, the J gene TRBJ1-3, with D tentatively TRBD1 (5 bases). The CDR3 totals 13 residues. V dropped 5 bases and J dropped 3 bases, with 8 bases sitting between them. In germline, CDR1 is LNHDA, CDR2 SQIVND (reference sequence). The CDR3 DNA reads as TGTGCCAGTAGTGTCAGGGTTGGAAACACCATATATTTT. It specifies CASSVRVGNTIYF.

This clone was counted a few times. The V gene is TRBV5-4, the J gene TRBJ2-7, with 8 bases lining up with TRBD1. There are 14 residues in the CDR3. The ends lost 4 bases at V and 1 base at J; junction bases unmatched: 4. The germline CDR1 and CDR2 sequences are SGHNT and YYREEE (reference sequence). The CDR3 nucleotides are TGTGCCAGCAGCCCAGGGACAGGTTCCTACGAGCAGTACTTC. Its protein product is CASSPGTGSYEQYF.

V is TRBV6-6 and J is TRBJ1-5; D call uncertain. Trimming shortened V by 7 bases and J by 0 bases, and 16 bases separated the two germline ends. Germline V gives CDR1 MNHNY, CDR2 SVGAGI (reference sequence). The length of the CDR3 is 16 residues. CDR3 in DNA: TGTGCCAGCACCCCCCCGGTCGGGGATAGCAATCAGCCCCAGCATTTT. Its protein product is CASTPPVGDSNQPQHF.

The chain joins TRBV25-1 to TRBJ1-2; the D is unclear. Trimming cost V 1 base and J 8 bases, with 14 bases left between them. The CDR3 extends over 14 amino acids. In germline, CDR1 is MGHDK, CDR2 SYGVNS. CDR3 in amino acids: CASSELNAGGGYTF. DNA of the CDR3: TGTGCCAGCAGTGAATTGAACGCAGGAGGCGGCTACACCTTC.

V gene TRBV28 combines with J gene TRBJ1-1; tentative D call: TRBD1 (6 bases). V lost 6 bases and J 4 bases, leaving 15 bases between the germline ends. This CDR3 is built from 14 residues. CDR1 MDHEN and CDR2 SYDVKM come from the germline V gene. For the CDR3, the DNA is TGTGCCAGCAGCATGGGGGGGCCGGGCACTGAAGCTTTCTTT. This sequence encodes CASSMGGPGTEAFF.

The chain recombines TRBV28 with TRBJ1-2; weak D call: TRBD1 (5 bases). The ends were cut back, 2 bases at V and 2 bases at J, with 12 bases in the middle. CDR3 size: 15 residues. Per the germline V gene, CDR1 is MDHEN and CDR2 is SYDVKM. The CDR3 spells CASSLRGTFNYGYTF. The CDR3 DNA reads TGTGCCAGCAGTTTAAGGGGCACCTTCAACTATGGCTACACCTTC.

This chain connects TRBV5-1 to TRBJ2-6; a weak D match, TRBD1 (5 bases). The CDR3 is 16 residues long. Per germline, CDR1 SGHRS and CDR2 YFSETQ. V was pared by 0 bases and J by 0 bases, with 7 bases between. The CDR3 loop is CASSLGQFSGANVLTF. In nucleotides, the CDR3 is TGCGCCAGCAGCTTGGGACAGTTCTCTGGGGCCAACGTCCTGACTTTC.

V usage is TRBV2 and J usage is TRBJ2-1, with 7 bases lining up with TRBD2. The CDR3 runs 17 residues. Unmatched junction bases numbered 15, after V lost 4 bases and J lost 6 bases. The V gene's germline CDR1 is SNHLY and CDR2 FYNNEI. Here the CDR3 DNA reads TGTGCCAGCAGTGCGGAAAATCGACTAGCTGGGTCCAATGAGCAGTTCTTC. Translating it yields CASSAENRLAGSNEQFF.

This clone appeared a few times. This chain links TRBV30 with TRBJ1-5, with a weak D call TRBD1 (6 bases). Germline V gene data show CDR1 as GTSNPN and CDR2 as SVGIG (reference sequence). The CDR3 sequence is 11 residues long. V was shortened by 0 bases and J by 9 bases, with 6 bases between the two germline ends. The CDR3 loop is CAWSVGGPQHF. CDR3 coding DNA: TGTGCCTGGAGTGTAGGGGGGCCCCAGCATTTT.

The rearrangement joins TRBV7-9 to TRBJ2-3, with TRBD1 matching over 9 bases. This CDR3 has 19 residues. Germline V lookup: CDR1 SEHNR, CDR2 FQNEAQ (reference sequence). J gave up 3 bases and V 8 bases, and 21 bases lay outside the gene matches. CDR3 coding DNA: TGTGCCAGCTCCCCCATCAGGACAGGGGCCTCCCTGACGACAGATACGCAGTATTTT. Its translation: CASSPIRTGASLTTDTQYF. Together with reference TRBV7-9 and TRBJ2-3, the CDR3 gives the full variable domain: DTGVSQNPRHKITKRGQNVTFRCDPISEHNRLYWYRQTLGQGPEFLTYFQNEAQLEKSRLLSDRFSAERPKGSFSTLEIQRTEQGDSAMYLCASSPIRTGASLTTDTQYFGPGTRLTVL.

The gene calls are TRBV28 and TRBJ2-2; 9 bases are shared with TRBD1. Germline V lookup: CDR1 MDHEN, CDR2 SYDVKM. The CDR3 sequence is 16 residues long. J gave up 5 bases and V 4 bases, and 8 bases lay outside the gene matches. CDR3 protein: CASSSPGQGLTGELFF. CDR3 DNA sequence: TGTGCCAGCAGTTCACCGGGACAGGGACTTACCGGGGAGCTGTTTTTT. Using reference TRBV28 and TRBJ2-2 for the parts outside the CDR3, the full variable domain is DVKVTQSSRYLVKRTGEKVFLECVQDMDHENMFWYRQDPGLGLRLIYFSYDVKMKEKGDIPEGYSVSREKKERFSLILESASTNQTSMYLCASSSPGQGLTGELFFGEGSRLTVL.

This clone was seen once. The V gene is TRBV20-1, the J gene TRBJ1-1; D perhaps matches TRBD1 (5 bases). Germline V gene data show CDR1 as DFQATT and CDR2 as SNEGSKA (reference sequence). The germline V and J ends were trimmed by 3 bases and 8 bases, with 13 bases remaining between them. CDR3 length equals 12 residues. CDR3 residues: CSASLRAAEAFF. Here the CDR3 DNA reads TGCAGTGCTAGTCTCAGGGCCGCCGAAGCTTTCTTT.

The genes are TRBV9 and TRBJ2-4, with D unclear. Germline-derived CDR1 and CDR2 are SGDLS and YYNGEE. Trimming removed 0 bases at V and 6 bases at J, with 10 bases between. The CDR3 contains 14 residues. The CDR3 region is CASSVDNSRNIQYF. The CDR3 nucleotides read TGTGCCAGCAGCGTAGATAACAGCCGAAACATTCAGTACTTC.

The chain has TRBV18 and TRBJ2-7; perhaps TRBD1 as D (6 bases). The germline V gene has CDR1 KGHSH and CDR2 LQKENI. The CDR3 totals 13 residues. Trimming took off 3 bases at V and 3 bases at J, with 9 bases between the two ends. CDR3 sequence: CASSPEGGYEQYF. CDR3 in DNA: TGTGCCAGCTCACCCGAAGGGGGCTACGAGCAGTACTTC.